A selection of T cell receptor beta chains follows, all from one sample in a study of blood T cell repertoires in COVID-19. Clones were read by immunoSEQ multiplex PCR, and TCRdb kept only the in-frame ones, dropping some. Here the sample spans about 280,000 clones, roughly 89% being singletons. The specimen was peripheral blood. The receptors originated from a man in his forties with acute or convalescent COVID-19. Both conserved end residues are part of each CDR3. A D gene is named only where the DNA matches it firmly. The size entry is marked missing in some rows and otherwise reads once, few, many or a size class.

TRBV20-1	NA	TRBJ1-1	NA	CSAATHTEAFF	TGCAGTGCCGCCACTCACACTGAAGCTTTCTTT
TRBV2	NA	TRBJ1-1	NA	CASSVQAPNTEAFF	TGTGCCAGCAGTGTACAGGCGCCGAACACTGAAGCTTTCTTT
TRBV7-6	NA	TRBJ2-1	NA	CASSLEPSSYNEQFF	TGTGCCAGCAGCCTCGAACCCAGCTCCTACAATGAGCAGTTCTTC
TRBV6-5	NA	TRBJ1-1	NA	CASRIRGAGTEAFF	TGTGCCAGCAGAATTCGGGGGGCTGGAACTGAAGCTTTCTTT
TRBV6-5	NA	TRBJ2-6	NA	CATTHTGSGANVLTF	TGTGCCACTACCCACACAGGGTCTGGGGCCAACGTCCTGACTTTC
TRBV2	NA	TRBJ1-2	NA	CASSASRKLYGYTF	TGTGCCAGCAGTGCGTCGCGCAAGCTCTATGGCTACACCTTC
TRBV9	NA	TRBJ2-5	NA	CASSVGLRETQYF	TGTGCCAGCAGCGTCGGGTTGAGGGAGACCCAGTACTTC
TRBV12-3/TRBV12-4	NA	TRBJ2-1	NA	CASSLLGSEQFF	TGTGCCAGCAGTTTGTTGGGGAGTGAGCAGTTCTTC
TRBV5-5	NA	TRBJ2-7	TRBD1	CASSRDGTGLAEQYF	TGTGCCAGCAGCAGGGATGGGACAGGCTTGGCCGAGCAGTACTTC
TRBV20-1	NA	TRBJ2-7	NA	CSAPTSSEQYF	TGCAGTGCTCCGACTAGTTCCGAGCAGTACTTC
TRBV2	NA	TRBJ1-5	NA	CASRAGIGLSSNQPQHF	TGTGCCAGCAGAGCTGGTATAGGTCTTAGCAGCAATCAGCCCCAGCATTTT
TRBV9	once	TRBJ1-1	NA	CASSGPKQGISTEAFF	TGTGCCAGCAGCGGCCCGAAACAGGGAATCTCCACTGAAGCTTTCTTT
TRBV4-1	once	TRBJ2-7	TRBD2	CASSQKHHRDSGGEQYF	TGCGCCAGCAGCCAAAAACACCACCGGGACAGCGGGGGGGAGCAGTACTTC
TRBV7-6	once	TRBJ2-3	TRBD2	CASSLKVSGGADTQYF	TGTGCCAGCAGCTTAAAGGTTAGCGGGGGTGCAGATACGCAGTATTTT
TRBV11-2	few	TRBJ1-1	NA	CASSSGQKGLNTEAFF	TGTGCCAGCAGCTCCGGACAAAAGGGTTTGAACACTGAAGCTTTCTTT
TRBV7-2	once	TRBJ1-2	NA	CASSLGAINGYTF	TGTGCCAGCAGCTTAGGGGCGATAAATGGCTACACCTTC
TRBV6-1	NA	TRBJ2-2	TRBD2	CASSERLAGGTGELFF	TGTGCCAGCAGTGAACGACTAGCGGGGGGCACCGGGGAGCTGTTTTTT
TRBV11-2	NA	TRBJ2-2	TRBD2	CASSLGRGDTGELFF	TGTGCCAGCAGCTTAGGGCGGGGGGACACCGGGGAGCTGTTTTTT
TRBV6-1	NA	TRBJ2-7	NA	CASRPFSLSYEQYF	TGTGCCAGCAGGCCTTTTAGCCTATCCTACGAGCAGTACTTC
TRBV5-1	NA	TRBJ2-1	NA	CASSLLDNEQFF	TGCGCCAGCAGCTTGCTTGACAATGAGCAGTTCTTC
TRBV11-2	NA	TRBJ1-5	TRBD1	CASSSSTGDQPQHF	TGTGCCAGCAGCTCCTCGACAGGGGATCAGCCCCAGCATTTT
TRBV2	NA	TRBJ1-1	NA	CASRETFGGTEAFF	TGTGCCAGCCGCGAGACCTTTGGAGGAACTGAAGCTTTCTTT
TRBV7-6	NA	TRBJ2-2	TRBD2	CASSLNRGGTGELFF	TGTGCCAGCAGCTTAAACCGGGGGGGCACCGGGGAGCTGTTTTTT
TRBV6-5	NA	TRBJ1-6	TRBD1	CASSYMEGADSPLHF	TGTGCCAGCAGTTACATGGAGGGGGCGGATTCACCCCTCCACTTT
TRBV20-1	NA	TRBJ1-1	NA	CSASMSLTYTEAFF	TGCAGTGCTAGTATGTCCCTAACTTACACTGAAGCTTTCTTT
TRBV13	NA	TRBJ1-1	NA	CASSSHGGEGFF	TGTGCCAGCAGCTCCCACGGGGGGGAAGGTTTCTTT
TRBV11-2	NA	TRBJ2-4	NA	CASSFPTRGNIQYF	TGTGCCAGCAGCTTCCCGACCCGAGGAAACATTCAGTACTTC
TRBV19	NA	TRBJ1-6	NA	CASSISVDSPLHF	TGTGCCAGTAGTATTTCCGTCGATTCACCCCTCCACTTT
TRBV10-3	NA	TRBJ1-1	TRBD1	CAINHGQGEAFF	TGTGCCATCAACCACGGACAGGGAGAAGCTTTCTTT
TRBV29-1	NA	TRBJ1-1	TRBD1	CSVVQGAPEAFF	TGCAGCGTTGTTCAGGGGGCGCCTGAAGCTTTCTTT
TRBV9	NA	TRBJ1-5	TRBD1	CASSADRGLQPQHF	TGTGCCAGCAGCGCTGACAGGGGGCTTCAGCCCCAGCATTTT